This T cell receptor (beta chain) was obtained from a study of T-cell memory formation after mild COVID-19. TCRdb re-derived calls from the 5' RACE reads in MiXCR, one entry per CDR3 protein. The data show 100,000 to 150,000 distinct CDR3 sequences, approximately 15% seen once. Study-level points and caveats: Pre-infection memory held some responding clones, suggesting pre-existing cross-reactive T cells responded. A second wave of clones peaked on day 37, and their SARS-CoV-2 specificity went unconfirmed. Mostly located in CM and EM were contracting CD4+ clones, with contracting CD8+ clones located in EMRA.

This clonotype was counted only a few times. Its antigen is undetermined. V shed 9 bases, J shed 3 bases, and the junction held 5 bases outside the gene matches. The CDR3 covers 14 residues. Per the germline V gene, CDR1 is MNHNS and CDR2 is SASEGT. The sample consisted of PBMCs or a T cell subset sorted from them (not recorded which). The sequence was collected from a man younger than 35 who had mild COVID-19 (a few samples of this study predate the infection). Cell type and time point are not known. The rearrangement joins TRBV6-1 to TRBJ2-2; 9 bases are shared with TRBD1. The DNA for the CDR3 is TGTGCCAGTGGCACAGGGGGCGACACCGGGGAGCTGTTTTTT. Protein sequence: CASGTGGDTGELFF.